This record looks at one T cell receptor beta chain sequence and its context. What it binds is unknown. This specimen comes from a study of T cells in localized non-small cell lung cancer. Findings and limits, study-wide: Because sequencing included only one region (of the tumor), heterogeneity remains possible. Among the tissues sampled, uninvolved adjacent lung had the highest T cell clonality, above tumor. In adjacent lung, a median about 52 of the top 100 tumor clones were found. Those with higher blood T cell density had longer overall survival.

Sequencing used immunoSEQ multiplex PCR; TCRdb keeps in-frame clones, though not all of them. The repertoire consists of around 2,700 clones, with around 25% occurring once and the leading ten covering about 16%. The germline gives CDR1 MNHGY, CDR2 SAAAGT. V was cut by 2 bases and J by 3 bases, with 7 bases left in between. This CDR3 is 13 amino acids long. The TCR comes from a male donor older than 55 with stage I lung adenocarcinoma. This material consisted of lung tumor tissue, taken before any cancer treatment. The rearrangement links TRBV6-8 to TRBJ1-2; maybe TRBD1 (5 bases). DNA for the CDR3: TGTGCCAGCAGTTACGGGGGGGACTATGGCTACACCTTC. Its protein is CASSYGGDYGYTF.